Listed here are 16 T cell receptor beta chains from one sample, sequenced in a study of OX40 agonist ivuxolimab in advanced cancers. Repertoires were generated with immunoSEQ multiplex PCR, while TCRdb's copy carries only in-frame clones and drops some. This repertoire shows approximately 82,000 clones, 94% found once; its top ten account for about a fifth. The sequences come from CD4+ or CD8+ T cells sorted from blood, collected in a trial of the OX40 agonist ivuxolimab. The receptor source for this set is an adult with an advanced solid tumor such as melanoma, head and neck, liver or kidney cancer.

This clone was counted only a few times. CDR3 in amino acids: CASSLRGSYEQYF. The CDR3, as DNA: TGCGCCAGCAGCTTGCGGGGTTCCTACGAGCAGTACTTC. The chain is built from TRBV5-1 and TRBJ2-7; weak D call: TRBD2 (5 bases). Germline V gene lookup returns CDR1 SGHRS and CDR2 YFSETQ. There are 13 residues in the CDR3. V shed 1 base and J shed 1 base, with 6 bases lying between them. Variable domain in full (rest from reference TRBV5-1 and TRBJ2-7): KAGVTQTPRYLIKTRGQQVTLSCSPISGHRSVSWYQQTPGQGLQFLFEYFSETQRNKGNFPGRFSGRQFSNSRSEMNVSTLELGDSALYLCASSLRGSYEQYFGPGTRLTVT.

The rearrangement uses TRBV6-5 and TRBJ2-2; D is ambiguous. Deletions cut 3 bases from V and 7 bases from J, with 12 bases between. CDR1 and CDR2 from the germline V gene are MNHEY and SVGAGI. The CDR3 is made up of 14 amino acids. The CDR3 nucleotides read TGTGCCAGCAGTTATCGGGCGGTCAACGGGGAGCTGTTTTTT. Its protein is CASSYRAVNGELFF.

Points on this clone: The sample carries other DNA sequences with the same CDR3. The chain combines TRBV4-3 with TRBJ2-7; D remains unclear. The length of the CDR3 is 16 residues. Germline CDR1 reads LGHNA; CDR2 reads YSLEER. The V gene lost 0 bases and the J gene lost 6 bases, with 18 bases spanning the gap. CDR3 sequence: CASSQEGLAEFTEQYF. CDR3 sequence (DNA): TGCGCCAGCAGCCAAGAAGGTCTGGCGGAGTTCACCGAGCAGTACTTC.

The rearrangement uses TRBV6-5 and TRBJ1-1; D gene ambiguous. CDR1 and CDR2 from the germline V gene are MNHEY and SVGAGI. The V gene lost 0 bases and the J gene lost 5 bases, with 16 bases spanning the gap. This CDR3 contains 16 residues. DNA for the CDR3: TGTGCCAGCAGTTACTCTATCTATCCGGGGAGAACTGAAGCTTTCTTT. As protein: CASSYSIYPGRTEAFF.

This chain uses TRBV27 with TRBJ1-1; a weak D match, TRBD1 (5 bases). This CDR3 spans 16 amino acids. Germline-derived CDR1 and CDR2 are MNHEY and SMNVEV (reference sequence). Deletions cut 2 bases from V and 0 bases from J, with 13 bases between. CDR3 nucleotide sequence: TGTGCCAGCAGTTTAACCCCCACAGGTTTGAACACTGAAGCTTTCTTT. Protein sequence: CASSLTPTGLNTEAFF.

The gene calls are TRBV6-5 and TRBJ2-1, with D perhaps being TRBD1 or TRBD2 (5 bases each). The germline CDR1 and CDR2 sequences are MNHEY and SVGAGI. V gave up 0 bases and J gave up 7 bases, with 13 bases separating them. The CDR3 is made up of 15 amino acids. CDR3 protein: CASSYSRAGFNEQFF. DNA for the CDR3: TGTGCCAGCAGTTACTCGCGGGCAGGGTTTAATGAGCAGTTCTTC.

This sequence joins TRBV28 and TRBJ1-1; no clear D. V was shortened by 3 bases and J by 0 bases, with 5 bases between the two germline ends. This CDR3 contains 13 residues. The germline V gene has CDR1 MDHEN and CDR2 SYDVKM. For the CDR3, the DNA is TGTGCCAGCAGTTTGACCCTGAACACTGAAGCTTTCTTT. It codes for CASSLTLNTEAFF.

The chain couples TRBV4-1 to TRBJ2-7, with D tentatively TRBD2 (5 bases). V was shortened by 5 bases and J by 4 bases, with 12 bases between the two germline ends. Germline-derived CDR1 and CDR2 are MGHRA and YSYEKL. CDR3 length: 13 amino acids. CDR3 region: CASSYGSGYEQYF. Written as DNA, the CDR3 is TGCGCCAGCAGCTATGGTTCGGGATACGAGCAGTACTTC.

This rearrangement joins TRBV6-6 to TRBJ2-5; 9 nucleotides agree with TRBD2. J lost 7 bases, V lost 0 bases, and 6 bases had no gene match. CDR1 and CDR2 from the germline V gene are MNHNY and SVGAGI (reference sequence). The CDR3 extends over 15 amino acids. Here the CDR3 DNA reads TGTGCCAGCAGTTACTCGAACGGCGGGAGGGGGACCCAGTACTTC. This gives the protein CASSYSNGGRGTQYF.

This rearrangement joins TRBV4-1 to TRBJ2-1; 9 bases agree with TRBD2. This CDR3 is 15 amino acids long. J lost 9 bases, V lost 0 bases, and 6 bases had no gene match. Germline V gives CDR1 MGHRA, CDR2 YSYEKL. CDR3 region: CASSQDELAGVEQFF. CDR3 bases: TGCGCCAGCAGCCAAGATGAACTAGCGGGTGTTGAGCAGTTCTTC.

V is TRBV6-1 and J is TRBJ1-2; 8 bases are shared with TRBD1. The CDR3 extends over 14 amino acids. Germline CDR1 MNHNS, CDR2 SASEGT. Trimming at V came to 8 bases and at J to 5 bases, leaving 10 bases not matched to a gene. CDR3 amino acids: CASEKDRDWYGYTF. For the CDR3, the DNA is TGTGCCAGCGAAAAGGACAGGGATTGGTATGGCTACACCTTC.

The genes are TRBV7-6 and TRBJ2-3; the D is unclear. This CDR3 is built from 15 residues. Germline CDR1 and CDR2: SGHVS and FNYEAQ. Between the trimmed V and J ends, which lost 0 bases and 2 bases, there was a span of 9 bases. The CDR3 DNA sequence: TGTGCCAGCAGCTTAGCTAGTGGACCCACAGATACGCAGTATTTT. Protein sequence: CASSLASGPTDTQYF. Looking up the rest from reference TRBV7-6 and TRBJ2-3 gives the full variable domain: GAGVSQSPRYKVTKRGQDVALRCDPISGHVSLYWYRQALGQGPEFLTYFNYEAQQDKSGLPNDRFSAERPEGSISTLTIQRTEQRDSAMYRCASSLASGPTDTQYFGPGTRLTVL.

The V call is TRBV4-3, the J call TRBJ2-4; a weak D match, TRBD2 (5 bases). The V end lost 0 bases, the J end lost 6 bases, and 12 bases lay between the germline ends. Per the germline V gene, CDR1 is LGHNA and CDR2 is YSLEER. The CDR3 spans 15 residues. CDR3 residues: CASSQDLGDTNIQYF. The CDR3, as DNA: TGCGCCAGCAGCCAAGATCTGGGAGATACAAACATTCAGTACTTC.

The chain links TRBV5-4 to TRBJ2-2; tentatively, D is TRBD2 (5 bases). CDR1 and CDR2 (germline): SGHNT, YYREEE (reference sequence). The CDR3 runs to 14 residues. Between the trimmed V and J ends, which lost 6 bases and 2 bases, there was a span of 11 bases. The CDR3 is CASIQRGNTGELFF. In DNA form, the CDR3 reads TGTGCCAGCATCCAACGGGGTAACACCGGGGAGCTGTTTTTT.

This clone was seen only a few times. For the CDR3, the DNA is TGCGCCAGCAGCCAAGTTACAAGCTGGGGGTCAACTGAAGCTTTCTTT. Amino acids: CASSQVTSWGSTEAFF. J is TRBJ1-1 and V is TRBV4-1; TRBD1 is a possible D gene (5 bases). Trimming shortened V by 1 base and J by 5 bases, and 17 bases separated the two germline ends. CDR1 and CDR2 from the germline V gene are MGHRA and YSYEKL. This CDR3 contains 16 residues.

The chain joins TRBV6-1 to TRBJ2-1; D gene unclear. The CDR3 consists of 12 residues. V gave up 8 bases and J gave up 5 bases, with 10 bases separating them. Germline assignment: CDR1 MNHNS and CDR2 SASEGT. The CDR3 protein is CASGDGNNEQFF. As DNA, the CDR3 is TGTGCCAGCGGAGACGGCAACAATGAGCAGTTCTTC.